These T cell receptor beta chains were read from a single sample in a study of cytomegalovirus exposure and HLA in healthy donors. Clones were read by immunoSEQ multiplex PCR, and TCRdb kept only the in-frame ones, dropping some. The sample lists around 190,000 clones; roughly 9.5% were seen once. Material: PBMCs. All receptors derive from a woman aged 25-40 years in good health and CMV-seropositive. Each CDR3 is given with its conserved first and last residue. Fields, in order: clone size, D gene, J gene, V gene, CDR3 protein, CDR3 DNA. A D gene is named only where the DNA matches it firmly. Not all rows give a size; the values are once, few, many and, for expanded clones, a class.

NA TRBD1 TRBJ2-7 TRBV5-1 CASSLGQANEQYF TGCGCCAGCAGCTTAGGACAGGCCAACGAGCAGTACTTC
NA NA TRBJ1-2 TRBV7-9 CASSLAALPGYTF TGTGCCAGCAGCTTAGCAGCCCTTCCTGGCTACACCTTC
NA TRBD1 TRBJ2-2 TRBV11-2 CASSHRGWDTGELFF TGTGCCAGCAGCCACAGGGGTTGGGACACCGGGGAGCTGTTTTTT
NA TRBD2 TRBJ2-1 TRBV30 CAWTLAGVGNEQFF TGTGCCTGGACCCTAGCGGGAGTGGGAAATGAGCAGTTCTTC
NA NA TRBJ2-1 TRBV7-9 CASSFASGGEEQFF TGTGCCAGCAGCTTCGCCTCGGGCGGGGAAGAGCAGTTCTTC
NA TRBD2 TRBJ2-1 TRBV6-6 CASSLLAGGLNEQFF TGTGCCAGCAGTTTACTAGCGGGAGGGCTCAATGAGCAGTTCTTC
few TRBD1 TRBJ1-2 TRBV5-4 CASSLAGTGASRSYGYTF TGTGCCAGCAGCTTGGCCGGGACAGGGGCTTCGAGAAGCTATGGCTACACCTTC
NA NA TRBJ1-2 TRBV9 CASSVDVLWGDGNYGYTF TGTGCCAGCAGCGTAGACGTTCTATGGGGGGACGGCAACTATGGCTACACCTTC
NA TRBD1 TRBJ1-1 TRBV18 CASSLFRDRYTEAFF TGTGCCAGCTCTCTCTTCCGGGACAGGTACACTGAAGCTTTCTTT
few NA TRBJ2-3 TRBV5-4 CASSPESGTTDTQYF TGTGCCAGCAGCCCGGAAAGCGGAACCACAGATACGCAGTATTTT
few NA TRBJ1-2 TRBV6-6 CASRGGGGYTF TGTGCCAGCAGGGGGGGAGGAGGCTACACCTTC
few NA TRBJ2-5 TRBV2 CASSGTLGETQYF TGTGCCAGCAGCGGGACACTGGGGGAGACCCAGTACTTC
NA TRBD2 TRBJ2-3 TRBV5-1 CASSLELAGTDTQYF TGCGCCAGCAGCTTGGAGCTAGCGGGCACAGATACGCAGTATTTT
NA NA TRBJ2-7 TRBV29-1 CSGRTQVNEQYF TGCAGCGGTCGGACACAGGTGAACGAGCAGTACTTC
NA NA TRBJ2-3 TRBV5-1 CASSSTGEVGTDTQYF TGCGCCAGCAGCTCCACAGGGGAGGTGGGAACAGATACGCAGTATTTT
NA TRBD1 TRBJ1-3 TRBV30 CAWMRQGFFSGNTIYF TGTGCCTGGATGCGACAGGGATTCTTCTCTGGAAACACCATATATTTT
few NA TRBJ1-2 TRBV4-1 CASSQVEMAANYGYTF TGCGCCAGCAGCCAAGTCGAAATGGCAGCTAACTATGGCTACACCTTC
NA NA TRBJ2-2 TRBV5-1 CASSLKPSNTGELFF TGCGCCAGCAGCTTGAAGCCTAGTAACACCGGGGAGCTGTTTTTT
NA NA TRBJ2-5 TRBV23-1 CATVGRETQYF TGCGCCACCGTTGGCAGGGAGACCCAGTACTTC
few TRBD2 TRBJ2-3 TRBV7-9 CASSLAVTSVRTDTQYF TGTGCCAGCAGCTTAGCGGTTACTAGCGTGCGCACAGATACGCAGTATTTT
NA TRBD2 TRBJ2-7 TRBV18 CASSPPPLAGGNPYEQYF TGTGCCAGCTCACCACCCCCCCTAGCGGGAGGGAATCCCTACGAGCAGTACTTC
NA NA TRBJ2-7 TRBV4-1 CASSHGWEQYF TGCGCCAGCAGCCACGGGTGGGAGCAGTACTTC
NA NA TRBJ1-5 TRBV5-1 CASSRKDPGEEPQNF TGCGCCAGCAGCCGGAAGGACCCCGGGGAGGAGCCCCAGAATTTT
NA NA TRBJ2-3 TRBV7-9 CASSLNSEGTDTQYF TGTGCCAGCAGCTTAAATAGCGAAGGGACAGATACGCAGTATTTT